The clone carrying this TCR beta chain came up a few times. Its antigen is unidentified. V shed 1 base, J shed 8 bases, and the junction held 4 bases outside the gene matches. CDR1 and CDR2 from the germline V gene are SGHTA and FQGNSA. The CDR3 has 13 residues. The source of the sample is a study of blood T cells in healthy people across ages. Alongside a J-beta primer mix, a sample-barcoded 5' primer served in a second PCR lasting 7 to 11 cycles. Carrying 12 random nucleotides, a template-switch adaptor labeled each individual cDNA molecule. TCRdb itself ran the 5' RACE reads through MiXCR, one entry per CDR3 protein. The repertoire holds over a million distinct CDR3 sequences, with approximately 25% as singletons. Study outcomes and limitations: Significant beta diversity loss was already apparent by age roughly 38, declining roughly linearly.

These data also featured in a second study, about T cells of mothers and their children. That investigation notes: In cDNA synthesis, all of the extracted RNA was used at about 1.6 ug per 15 ul.

The chain carries TRBV7-2 and TRBJ1-2; 7 bases fit TRBD1. Sequencing was done on a sample of blood. This sequence was found in a girl aged 2 to 9 in good health. This CDR3 is CASSLETGRGYTF. CDR3 sequence (DNA): TGTGCCAGCAGCTTAGAGACAGGGCGAGGCTACACCTTC.